Following are 22 T cell receptor beta chains from one sample sequenced in a study of T cell responses to AZD1222 COVID-19 vaccine. Generated by immunoSEQ multiplex PCR, the TCRdb table keeps only in-frame clones and is missing some. The repertoire has about 180,000 clones, 70% to 90% of them found once; the top ten carry approximately 10%. This specimen was peripheral blood, taken 28 days after the second AZD1222 dose. These receptors were collected from an adult who received the AZD1222 COVID-19 vaccine.

The V gene is TRBV28, the J gene TRBJ1-1, with D hard to call. Trimming pared 7 bases from V and 1 base from J, leaving 19 bases between. The V gene's germline CDR1 is MDHEN and CDR2 SYDVKM. The CDR3 is 16 amino acids. The CDR3 DNA sequence: TGTGCCAGCACCATTTTACGGGGAGGATGGAACACTGAAGCTTTCTTT. This gives the protein CASTILRGGWNTEAFF.

J is TRBJ2-1 and V is TRBV9, with 13 bases aligning to TRBD2. The V and J ends lost 4 bases and 9 bases, in that order; junction bases with no gene match: 7. Germline assignment: CDR1 SGDLS and CDR2 YYNGEE. This CDR3 has 15 residues. The CDR3 bases are TGTGCCAGCAGCTCAGGACTAGCGGGGGCATCTGAGCAGTTCTTC. Its protein product is CASSSGLAGASEQFF. The full variable domain, in which reference TRBV9 and TRBJ2-1 provide the parts outside the CDR3, is DSGVTQTPKHLITATGQRVTLRCSPRSGDLSVYWYQQSLDQGLQFLIQYYNGEERAKGNILERFSAQQFPDLHSELNLSSLELGDSALYFCASSSGLAGASEQFFGPGTRLTVL.

The gene calls are TRBV5-4 and TRBJ2-1; 10 bases align to TRBD2. The CDR3 totals 16 residues. Germline trimming cut 5 bases from V and 0 bases from J; bases unmatched to any gene: 5. The germline gives CDR1 SGHNT, CDR2 YYREEE (reference sequence). The CDR3 reads CASREAGGSSYNEQFF. Here the CDR3 DNA reads TGTGCCAGCAGGGAAGCGGGGGGGAGCTCCTACAATGAGCAGTTCTTC.

The V gene is TRBV30, the J gene TRBJ2-2, with 9 positions matching TRBD2. Germline V gives CDR1 GTSNPN, CDR2 SVGIG (reference sequence). The CDR3 has 14 residues. With 3 bases clipped from V and 4 bases from J, the junction kept 3 bases outside the gene matches. The CDR3 protein is CAWRRRGGTGELFF. Here the CDR3 DNA reads TGTGCCTGGAGGCGGCGGGGGGGCACCGGGGAGCTGTTTTTT.

The chain is built from TRBV7-2 and TRBJ1-1; D is ambiguous. The germline gives CDR1 SGHTA, CDR2 FQGNSA. V lost 5 bases and J 1 base, leaving 11 bases between the germline ends. The CDR3 totals 14 residues. This chain's CDR3 is CASSLLTANTEAFF. DNA for the CDR3: TGTGCCAGCAGCCTCCTAACGGCGAACACTGAAGCTTTCTTT.

J is TRBJ1-2 and V is TRBV9; tentative D call: TRBD1 (5 bases). V was cut by 5 bases and J by 3 bases, with 11 bases left in between. This CDR3 has 13 amino acids. Germline CDR1 SGDLS, CDR2 YYNGEE. CDR3 in amino acids: CASSPRGDYGYTF. In DNA, the CDR3 is TGTGCCAGCAGTCCAAGGGGTGACTATGGCTACACCTTC.

This chain uses TRBV28 with TRBJ2-7, with D perhaps being TRBD1 or TRBD2 (5 bases each). The CDR3 is 17 residues long. Looked up from germline, CDR1 is MDHEN and CDR2 is SYDVKM. Between the trimmed V and J ends, which lost 1 base and 0 bases, there was a span of 16 bases. This chain's CDR3 is CASSLSPGRKSSYEQYF. CDR3 DNA sequence: TGTGCCAGCAGTTTATCCCCGGGACGAAAAAGCTCCTACGAGCAGTACTTC.

The chain couples TRBV7-2 to TRBJ2-3; 11 nucleotides align to TRBD2. V dropped 3 bases and J dropped 2; count of bases not matched to a gene: 10. Germline V CDR1 and CDR2: SGHTA, FQGNSA. The CDR3 sequence is 18 residues long. CDR3: CASSLVAGGPMITDTQYF. The CDR3 DNA sequence: TGTGCCAGCAGCTTGGTAGCGGGGGGGCCGATGATCACAGATACGCAGTATTTT.

This chain connects TRBV11-2 to TRBJ2-3; 9 bases align to TRBD2. The CDR3 has 16 residues. Per the germline V gene, CDR1 is SGHAT and CDR2 is FQNNGV. V shed 3 bases, J shed 2 bases, and the junction held 6 bases outside the gene matches. This chain's CDR3 is CASSFKAGGFTDTQYF. The CDR3 bases are TGTGCCAGCAGCTTTAAGGCGGGGGGGTTCACAGATACGCAGTATTTT.

This clone came up a few times. The chain uses TRBV6-5 and TRBJ2-3; D perhaps matches TRBD1 (5 bases). V lost 0 bases and J lost 3, with 10 bases in between. CDR3 length equals 15 residues. Germline V gene sequence: CDR1 MNHEY, CDR2 SVGAGI. The CDR3 region is CASSYSMGQTDTQYF. CDR3 in DNA: TGTGCCAGCAGTTACTCGATGGGGCAGACAGATACGCAGTATTTT.

The chain recombines TRBV6-5 with TRBJ2-2, with 8 nucleotides matching TRBD2. The CDR3 extends over 14 amino acids. After removal of 7 bases from V and 1 base from J, the junction contained 2 bases not matched to a gene. In germline, CDR1 is MNHEY, CDR2 SVGAGI. The CDR3 DNA reads TGTGCCAGCAAGCGGGGGTGGAACACCGGGGAGCTGTTTTTT. It encodes CASKRGWNTGELFF.

In DNA, the CDR3 is TGTGCCTGGAGTGGCCCTACAGGGGTCGCCTACGAGCAGTACTTC. It translates to CAWSGPTGVAYEQYF. This chain connects TRBV30 to TRBJ2-7; 7 bases match TRBD1. Unmatched junction bases numbered 8, after V lost 1 base and J lost 2 bases. Germline CDR1 reads GTSNPN; CDR2 reads SVGIG (reference sequence). This CDR3 spans 15 amino acids.

Note on this clone: This CDR3 is also generated by other DNA sequences in the sample. The rearrangement links TRBV30 to TRBJ2-5; the D is unclear. The germline V and J ends were trimmed by 0 bases and 5 bases, with 4 bases remaining between them. This CDR3 contains 11 residues. CDR1 is GTSNPN, CDR2 SVGIG, per germline (reference sequence). The CDR3: CAWSVGETQYF. The CDR3 DNA is TGTGCCTGGAGTGTAGGGGAGACCCAGTACTTC.

The count of this clone is one. The chain is built from TRBV3-1 (or the pseudogene TRBV3-2) and TRBJ1-6, with a tentative D call TRBD1 (6 bases). The CDR3 is 15 residues long. V shed 3 bases and J shed 7 bases, with 13 bases lying between them. Germline lookup yields CDR1 LGHDT and CDR2 YNNKEL (reference sequence). The CDR3 region is CASSQLQGPNSPLHF. CDR3 sequence (DNA): TGTGCCAGCAGCCAGCTCCAGGGGCCGAATTCACCCCTCCACTTT.

V is TRBV7-2 and J is TRBJ2-5; 10 bases align to TRBD2. CDR1 SGHTA and CDR2 FQGNSA come from the germline V gene. The trim removed 5 bases at V and 2 bases at J, leaving 8 bases unmatched. The CDR3 totals 16 residues. The CDR3 loop is CASSPVAGGLQETQYF. CDR3 DNA: TGTGCCAGCAGCCCAGTAGCGGGGGGACTTCAAGAGACCCAGTACTTC.

The V and J genes are TRBV12-5 and TRBJ1-1; 9 bases line up with TRBD1. This CDR3 is built from 17 residues. Germline assignment: CDR1 LGHNT and CDR2 FRNRAP. V lost 5 bases to trimming and J lost 1 base; unmatched junction nucleotides: 11. This CDR3 is CASGVWGQGIRNTEAFF. CDR3 coding DNA: TGTGCTAGTGGTGTTTGGGGACAGGGTATTCGGAACACTGAAGCTTTCTTT.

The V gene is TRBV18, the J gene TRBJ2-3; no clear D gene. The CDR3 is 14 amino acids. The ends were cut back, 2 bases at V and 2 bases at J, with 8 bases in the middle. Per the germline V gene, CDR1 is KGHSH and CDR2 is LQKENI. CDR3 sequence reads: CASSPLGNTDTQYF. The CDR3 region has the DNA TGTGCCAGCTCACCATTGGGAAACACAGATACGCAGTATTTT.

This sequence joins TRBV7-2 and TRBJ1-4; D remains ambiguous. This CDR3 is built from 12 residues. Germline V lookup: CDR1 SGHTA, CDR2 FQGNSA. Trimming removed 6 bases from V and 1 base from J, with 3 bases in between. DNA for the CDR3: TGTGCCAGCAGGGGAACTAATGAAAAACTGTTTTTT. It is translated as CASRGTNEKLFF.

This clone was counted between two and nine times. V gene TRBV5-4 combines with J gene TRBJ2-7, with TRBD2 matching 10 bases. The germline gives CDR1 SGHNT, CDR2 YYREEE (reference sequence). This CDR3 spans 13 amino acids. J gave up 6 bases and V 4 bases, and 4 bases lay outside the gene matches. Written as DNA, the CDR3 is TGTGCCAGCAGCCCGGGGACTAGCGTCGAGCAGTACTTC. Its protein product is CASSPGTSVEQYF. Based on the CDR3 plus reference TRBV5-4 and TRBJ2-7, the full variable domain is ETGVTQSPTHLIKTRGQQVTLRCSSQSGHNTVSWYQQALGQGPQFIFQYYREEENGRGNFPPRFSGLQFPNYSSELNVNALELDDSALYLCASSPGTSVEQYFGPGTRLTVT.

The chain employs TRBV6-5 and TRBJ1-1, with D possibly being TRBD1 (5 bases). The germline V gene has CDR1 MNHEY and CDR2 SVGAGI. The V end was cut by 10 bases, the J end by 4 bases, with 10 bases between. The CDR3 is 11 amino acids. Here the CDR3 DNA reads TGTGCCACCAAAGGGACCACTGAAGCTTTCTTT. It translates to CATKGTTEAFF.

This clone has ten or more counts. The chain has TRBV29-1 and TRBJ1-1; D is undetermined. This CDR3 region has 11 residues. CDR1 and CDR2 (germline): SQVTM, ANQGSEA. The V gene lost 4 bases and the J gene lost 4 bases, with 7 bases spanning the gap. The CDR3 region has the DNA TGCAGCGTTGTATGGGGCACTGAAGCTTTCTTT. This encodes CSVVWGTEAFF.

Regarding this clone: The junction departs from the called germline gene at one end, perhaps through a read error. The gene calls are TRBV13 and TRBJ2-3; TRBD2 aligns across 8 bases. In germline, CDR1 is PRHDT, CDR2 FYEKMQ (reference sequence). The CDR3 consists of 16 residues. The CDR3: CASSVGRGASTDTQYF. CDR3 in DNA: TGTGCCAGCAGCGTAGGGCGGGGGGCTAGCACAGATACGCAGTATTTT.